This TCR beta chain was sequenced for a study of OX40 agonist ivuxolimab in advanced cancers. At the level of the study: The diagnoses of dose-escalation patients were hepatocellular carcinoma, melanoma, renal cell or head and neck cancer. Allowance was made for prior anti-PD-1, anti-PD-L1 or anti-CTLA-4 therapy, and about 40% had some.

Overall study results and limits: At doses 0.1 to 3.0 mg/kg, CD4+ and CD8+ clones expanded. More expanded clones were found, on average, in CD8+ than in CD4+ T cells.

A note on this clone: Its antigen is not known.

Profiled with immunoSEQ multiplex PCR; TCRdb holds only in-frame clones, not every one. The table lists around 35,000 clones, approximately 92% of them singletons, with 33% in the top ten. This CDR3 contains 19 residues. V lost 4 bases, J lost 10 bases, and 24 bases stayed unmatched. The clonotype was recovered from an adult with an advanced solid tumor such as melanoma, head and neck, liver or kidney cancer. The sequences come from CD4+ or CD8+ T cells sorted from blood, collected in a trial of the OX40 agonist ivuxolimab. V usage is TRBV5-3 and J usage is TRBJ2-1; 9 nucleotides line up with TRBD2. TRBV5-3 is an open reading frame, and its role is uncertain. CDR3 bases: TGTGCCAGAAGCATCCGGGACAGAGAACGCGGCGGGAGGGCCAAGGAGCAGTTCTTC. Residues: CARSIRDRERGGRAKEQFF.